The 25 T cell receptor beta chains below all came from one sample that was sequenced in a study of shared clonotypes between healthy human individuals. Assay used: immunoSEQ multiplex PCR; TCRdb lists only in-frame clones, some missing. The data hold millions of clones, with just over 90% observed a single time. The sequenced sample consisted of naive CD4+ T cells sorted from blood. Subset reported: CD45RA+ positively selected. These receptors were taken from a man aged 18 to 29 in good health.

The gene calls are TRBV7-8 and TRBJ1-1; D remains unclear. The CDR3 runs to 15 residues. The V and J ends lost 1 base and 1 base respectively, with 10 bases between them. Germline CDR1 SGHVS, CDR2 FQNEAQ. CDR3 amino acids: CASSLEWTGNTEAFF. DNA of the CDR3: TGTGCCAGCAGCTTAGAATGGACGGGGAACACTGAAGCTTTCTTT.

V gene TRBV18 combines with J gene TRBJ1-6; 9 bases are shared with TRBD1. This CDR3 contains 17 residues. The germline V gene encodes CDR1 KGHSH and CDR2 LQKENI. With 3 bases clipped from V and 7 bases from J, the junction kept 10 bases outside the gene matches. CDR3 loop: CASSPNDRGSGNSPLHF. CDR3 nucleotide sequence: TGTGCCAGCTCACCTAACGACAGGGGGAGTGGGAATTCACCCCTCCACTTT.

In DNA form, the CDR3 reads TGTGCCAGCAGCCAAAGTACCGGGACTAGCAGCACAGATACGCAGTATTTT. This encodes CASSQSTGTSSTDTQYF. This chain joins TRBV7-9 and TRBJ2-3; 9 positions match TRBD2. This CDR3 has 17 amino acids. CDR1 is SEHNR, CDR2 FQNEAQ, per germline (reference sequence). The ends lost 5 bases at V and 0 bases at J; junction bases unmatched: 9.

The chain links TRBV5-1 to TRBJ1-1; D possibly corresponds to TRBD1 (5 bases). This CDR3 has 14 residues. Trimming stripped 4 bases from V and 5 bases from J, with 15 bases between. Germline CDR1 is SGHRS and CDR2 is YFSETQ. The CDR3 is CASSQTTGETEAFF. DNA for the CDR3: TGCGCCAGCAGCCAGACCACGGGGGAGACTGAAGCTTTCTTT.

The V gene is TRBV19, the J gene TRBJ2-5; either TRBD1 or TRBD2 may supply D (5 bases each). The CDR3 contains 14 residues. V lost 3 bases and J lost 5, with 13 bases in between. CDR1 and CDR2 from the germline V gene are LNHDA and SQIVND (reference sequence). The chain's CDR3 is CASSIGGLRETQYF. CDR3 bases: TGTGCCAGTAGTATTGGGGGATTGAGGGAGACCCAGTACTTC.

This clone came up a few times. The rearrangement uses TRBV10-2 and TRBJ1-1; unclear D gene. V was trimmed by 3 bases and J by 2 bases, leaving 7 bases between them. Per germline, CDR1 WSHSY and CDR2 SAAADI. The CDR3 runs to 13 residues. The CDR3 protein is CASSEEGNTEAFF. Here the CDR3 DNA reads TGCGCCAGCAGTGAAGAGGGCAACACTGAAGCTTTCTTT.

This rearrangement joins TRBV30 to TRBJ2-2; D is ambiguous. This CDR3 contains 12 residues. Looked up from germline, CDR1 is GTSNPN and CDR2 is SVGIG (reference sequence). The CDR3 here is CGWNSDSGELFF. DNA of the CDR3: TGTGGTTGGAACTCGGATTCCGGGGAGCTGTTTTTT.

DNA for the CDR3: TGTGCCAGCAGCCCCCGAGGGACGACACCCCTCCACTTT. Protein product: CASSPRGTTPLHF. V and J are TRBV9 and TRBJ1-6; D might be TRBD1 (5 bases). Germline loops: CDR1 SGDLS, CDR2 YYNGEE. Deletions cut 4 bases from V and 11 bases from J, with 13 bases between. This CDR3 has 13 residues.

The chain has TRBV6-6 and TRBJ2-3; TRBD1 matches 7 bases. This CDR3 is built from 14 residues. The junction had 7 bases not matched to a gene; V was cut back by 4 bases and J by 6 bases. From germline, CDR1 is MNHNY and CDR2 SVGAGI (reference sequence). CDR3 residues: CASSLRQGIDTQYF. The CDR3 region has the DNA TGTGCCAGCAGTTTAAGACAGGGTATTGATACGCAGTATTTT.

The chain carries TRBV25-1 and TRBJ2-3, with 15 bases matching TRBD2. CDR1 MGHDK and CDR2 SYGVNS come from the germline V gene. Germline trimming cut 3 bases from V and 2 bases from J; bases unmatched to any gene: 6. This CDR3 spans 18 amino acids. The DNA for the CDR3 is TGTGCCAGCAGTGATTGGGGACTAGCGGGAGGATACACAGATACGCAGTATTTT. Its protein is CASSDWGLAGGYTDTQYF.

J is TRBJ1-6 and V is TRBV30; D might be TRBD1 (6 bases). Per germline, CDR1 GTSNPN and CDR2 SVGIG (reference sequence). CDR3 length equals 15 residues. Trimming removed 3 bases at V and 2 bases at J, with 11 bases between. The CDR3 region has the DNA TGTGCCTGGAGCGGAGGGGGGACCTATAATTCACCCCTCCACTTT. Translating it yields CAWSGGGTYNSPLHF. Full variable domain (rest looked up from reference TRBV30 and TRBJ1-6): SQTIHQWPATLVQPVGSPLSLECTVEGTSNPNLYWYRQAAGRGLQLLFYSVGIGQISSEVPQNLSASRPQDRQFILSSKKLLLSDSGFYLCAWSGGGTYNSPLHFGNGTRLTVT.

The DNA for the CDR3 is TGTGCCTGGAGGGGGGACAGGGGGACCGAAAACATTCAGTACTTC. Amino acid sequence: CAWRGDRGTENIQYF. The chain joins TRBV30 to TRBJ2-4; 11 bases are shared with TRBD1. After removal of 3 bases from V and 5 bases from J, the junction contained 6 bases not matched to a gene. This CDR3 has 15 amino acids. CDR1 and CDR2 from the germline V gene are GTSNPN and SVGIG (reference sequence).

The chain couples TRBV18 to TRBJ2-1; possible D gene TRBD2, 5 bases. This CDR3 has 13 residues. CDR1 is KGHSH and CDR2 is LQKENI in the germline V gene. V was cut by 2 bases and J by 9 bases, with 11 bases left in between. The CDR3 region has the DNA TGTGCCAGCTCACCAAGCAGTGCGGGTGAGCAGTTCTTC. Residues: CASSPSSAGEQFF.

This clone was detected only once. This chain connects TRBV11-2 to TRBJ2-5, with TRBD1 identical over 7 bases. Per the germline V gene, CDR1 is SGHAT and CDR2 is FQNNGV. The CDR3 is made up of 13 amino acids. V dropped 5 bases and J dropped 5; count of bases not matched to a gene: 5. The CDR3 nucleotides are TGTGCCAGCAGCACTGACAGGGTCGAGACCCAGTACTTC. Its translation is CASSTDRVETQYF.

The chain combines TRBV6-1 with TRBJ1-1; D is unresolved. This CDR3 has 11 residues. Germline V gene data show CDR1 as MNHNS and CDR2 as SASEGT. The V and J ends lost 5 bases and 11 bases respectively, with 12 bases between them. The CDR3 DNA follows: TGTGCCAGCAGTCCCCGAACGGGGGCTTTCTTT. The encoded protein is CASSPRTGAFF.

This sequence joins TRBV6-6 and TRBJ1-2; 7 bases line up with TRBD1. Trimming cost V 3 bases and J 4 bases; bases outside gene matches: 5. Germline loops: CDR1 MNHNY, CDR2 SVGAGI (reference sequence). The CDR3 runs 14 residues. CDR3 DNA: TGTGCCAGCAGTTATACCCGGGACAGCTATGGCTACACCTTC. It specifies CASSYTRDSYGYTF.

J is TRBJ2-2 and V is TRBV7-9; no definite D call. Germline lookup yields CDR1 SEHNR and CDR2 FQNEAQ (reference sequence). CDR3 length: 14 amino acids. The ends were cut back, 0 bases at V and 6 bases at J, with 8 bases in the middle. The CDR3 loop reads CASSLALTSGELFF. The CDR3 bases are TGTGCCAGCAGCTTAGCGCTAACGTCCGGGGAGCTGTTTTTT. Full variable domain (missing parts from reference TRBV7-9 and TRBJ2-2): DTGVSQNPRHKITKRGQNVTFRCDPISEHNRLYWYRQTLGQGPEFLTYFQNEAQLEKSRLLSDRFSAERPKGSFSTLEIQRTEQGDSAMYLCASSLALTSGELFFGEGSRLTVL.

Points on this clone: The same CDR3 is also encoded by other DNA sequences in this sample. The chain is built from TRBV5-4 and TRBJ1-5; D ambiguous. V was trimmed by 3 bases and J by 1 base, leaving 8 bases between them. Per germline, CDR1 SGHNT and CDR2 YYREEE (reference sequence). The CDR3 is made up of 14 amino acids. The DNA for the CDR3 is TGTGCCAGCAGCTCCCAAGGGAGCAATCAGCCCCAGCATTTT. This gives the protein CASSSQGSNQPQHF. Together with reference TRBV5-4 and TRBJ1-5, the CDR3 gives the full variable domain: ETGVTQSPTHLIKTRGQQVTLRCSSQSGHNTVSWYQQALGQGPQFIFQYYREEENGRGNFPPRFSGLQFPNYSSELNVNALELDDSALYLCASSSQGSNQPQHFGDGTRLSIL.

CDR3 in DNA: TGTGCCAGCAGCCACACGACAGGGGGTGAACAAGAGACCCAGTACTTC. It is translated as CASSHTTGGEQETQYF. The chain joins TRBV9 to TRBJ2-5; 9 nucleotides agree with TRBD1. The V gene's germline CDR1 is SGDLS and CDR2 YYNGEE. After removal of 4 bases from V and 2 bases from J, the junction contained 9 bases not matched to a gene. The CDR3 is 16 residues long. Variable domain in full (rest from reference TRBV9 and TRBJ2-5): DSGVTQTPKHLITATGQRVTLRCSPRSGDLSVYWYQQSLDQGLQFLIQYYNGEERAKGNILERFSAQQFPDLHSELNLSSLELGDSALYFCASSHTTGGEQETQYFGPGTRLLVL.

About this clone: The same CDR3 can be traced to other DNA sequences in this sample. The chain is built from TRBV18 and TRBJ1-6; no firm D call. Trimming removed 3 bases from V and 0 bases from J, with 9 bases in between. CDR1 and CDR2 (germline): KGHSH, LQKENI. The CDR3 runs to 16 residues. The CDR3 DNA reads TGTGCCAGCTCACCTCAAGGGAGCTCCTATAATTCACCCCTCCACTTT. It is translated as CASSPQGSSYNSPLHF.

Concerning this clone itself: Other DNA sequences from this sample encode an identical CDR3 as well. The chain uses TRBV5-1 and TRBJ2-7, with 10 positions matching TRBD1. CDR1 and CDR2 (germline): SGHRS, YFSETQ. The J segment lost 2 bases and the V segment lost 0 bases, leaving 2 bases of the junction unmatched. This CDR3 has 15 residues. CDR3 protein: CASSLGGQGTYEQYF. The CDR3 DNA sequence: TGCGCCAGCAGCTTGGGGGGACAGGGGACCTACGAGCAGTACTTC.

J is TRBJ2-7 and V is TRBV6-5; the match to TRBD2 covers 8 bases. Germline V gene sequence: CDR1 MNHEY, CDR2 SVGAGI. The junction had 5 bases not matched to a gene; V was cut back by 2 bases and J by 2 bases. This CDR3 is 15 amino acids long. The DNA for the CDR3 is TGTGCCAGCAGTTACCAGCGGGAGCGTACCTACGAGCAGTACTTC. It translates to CASSYQRERTYEQYF.

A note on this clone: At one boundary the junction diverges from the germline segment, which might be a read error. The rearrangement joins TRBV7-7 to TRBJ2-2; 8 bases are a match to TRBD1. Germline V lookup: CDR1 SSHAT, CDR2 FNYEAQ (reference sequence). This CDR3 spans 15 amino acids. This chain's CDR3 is CASSLTGGGTGELFF. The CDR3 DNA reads TGTGCTAGCAGCTTAACAGGGGGAGGCACCGGGGAGCTGTTTTTT.

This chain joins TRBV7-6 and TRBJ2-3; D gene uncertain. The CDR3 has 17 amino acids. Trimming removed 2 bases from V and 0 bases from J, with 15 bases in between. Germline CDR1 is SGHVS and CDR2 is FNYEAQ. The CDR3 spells CASSLRPHAPSTDTQYF. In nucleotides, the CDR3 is TGTGCCAGCAGCTTAAGGCCCCACGCTCCTAGCACAGATACGCAGTATTTT.

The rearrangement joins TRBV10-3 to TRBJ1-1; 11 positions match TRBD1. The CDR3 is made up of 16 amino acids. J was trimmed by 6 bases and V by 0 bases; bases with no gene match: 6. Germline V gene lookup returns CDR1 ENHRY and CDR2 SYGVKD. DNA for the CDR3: TGTGCCATCAGTGAGTCCGATGGACAGGGGGCGCCTGAAGCTTTCTTT. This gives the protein CAISESDGQGAPEAFF.